This T cell receptor beta chain was profiled in a study of PD-1 blockade in classical Hodgkin lymphoma. Time point here: cycle 4 day 1 (C4D1), after 5 to 7 weeks of nivolumab. Each patient's relapse followed autologous stem cell transplantation, and brentuximab vedotin exposure varied. The CD8+ T cells came from thawed PBMCs through magnetic negative selection. Study findings and constraints: The authors have not defined what causes the repertoire differences, possibly disease activity or prior therapy. Complete responders showed a baseline diversity that resembled the diversity of newly diagnosed patients. Diminished baseline TCR diversity has been reported in newly diagnosed patients relative to healthy donors.

About this clone: Its antigen remains unidentified.

The length of the CDR3 is 15 residues. CDR1 is LNHNV and CDR2 is YYDKDF in the germline V gene (reference sequence). Deletions cut 0 bases from V and 4 bases from J, with 10 bases between. Using immunoSEQ multiplex PCR, the repertoire was profiled, and TCRdb retains in-frame clones only, with some absent. The repertoire consists of more than 4,000 clones, with 72% occurring once and the leading ten covering about 24%. This receptor was identified in a human donor with classical Hodgkin lymphoma. Specimen: CD8+ T cells from blood, collected before the fourth cycle of nivolumab. This rearrangement joins TRBV15 to TRBJ1-5, with D possibly TRBD1 on 5 matching bases. The CDR3 DNA reads TGTGCCACCAGCAGAGATATAGGGGAAAATCAGCCCCAGCATTTT. It encodes CATSRDIGENQPQHF.